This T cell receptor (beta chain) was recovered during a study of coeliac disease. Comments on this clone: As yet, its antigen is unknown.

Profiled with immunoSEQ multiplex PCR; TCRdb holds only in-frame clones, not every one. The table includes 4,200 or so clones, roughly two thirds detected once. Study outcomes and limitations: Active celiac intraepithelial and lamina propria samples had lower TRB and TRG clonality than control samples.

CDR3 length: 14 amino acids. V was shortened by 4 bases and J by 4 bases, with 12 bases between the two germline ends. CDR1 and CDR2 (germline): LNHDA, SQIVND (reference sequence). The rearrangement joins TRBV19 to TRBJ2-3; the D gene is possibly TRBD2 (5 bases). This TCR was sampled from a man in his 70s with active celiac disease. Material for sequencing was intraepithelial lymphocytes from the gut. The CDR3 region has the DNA TGTGCCAGTAGTAACATCGAGGGTTCAGATACGCAGTATTTT. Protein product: CASSNIEGSDTQYF.